These 22 T cell receptor beta chains were sequenced from one sample in a study of human T cells and chemical hapten exposure. The time point: pre-sensitization, week 0. Treatment denoted: therapeutic diphenylcyclopropenone sensitization with weekly scalp DPC. From the RACE reads, TCRdb called clonotypes with MiXCR, one entry per CDR3 protein. The profile covers fewer than 70,000 distinct CDR3 sequences, with roughly 9.7% appearing a single time and over 4% taken by the ten largest. The material was whole blood, obtained in connection with sensitization to the hapten diphenylcyclopropenone (DPC). The receptor set was obtained from a woman aged 50 to 60 with alopecia areata. Some clones in this sample may be carry-over from other donors' samples.

This clonotype was observed many times. The CDR3, as DNA: TGCGCCAGCAGCCAAATAGCGGGCTACACCGGGGAGCTGTTTTTT. Protein product: CASSQIAGYTGELFF. This rearrangement joins TRBV4-3 to TRBJ2-2, with 7 bases lining up with TRBD2. From germline, CDR1 is LGHNA and CDR2 YSLEER. Germline trimming cut 2 bases from V and 3 bases from J; bases unmatched to any gene: 3. The CDR3 consists of 15 residues.

This clonotype was seen only a few times. V gene TRBV18 combines with J gene TRBJ2-7, with D possibly TRBD2 on 5 matching bases. The V and J ends lost 2 bases and 2 bases respectively, with 7 bases between them. CDR1 is KGHSH, CDR2 LQKENI, per germline. CDR3 size: 13 residues. In DNA form, the CDR3 reads TGTGCCAGCTCACCAACGGGGACCTACGAGCAGTACTTC. Translated: CASSPTGTYEQYF. The variable domain in full, with the rest retrieved from reference TRBV18 and TRBJ2-7, is NAGVMQNPRHLVRRRGQEARLRCSPMKGHSHVYWYRQLPEEGLKFMVYLQKENIIDESGMPKERFSAEFPKEGPSILRIQQVVRGDSAAYFCASSPTGTYEQYFGPGTRLTVT.

This clonotype was detected a few times. This chain uses TRBV28 with TRBJ2-4; D unresolved. There are 14 residues in the CDR3. V was cut by 4 bases and J by 1 base, with 8 bases left in between. Germline CDR1 and CDR2: MDHEN and SYDVKM. CDR3 nucleotides: TGTGCCAGCAGTTCCTCCGGTGCCAAAAACATTCAGTACTTC. It is translated as CASSSSGAKNIQYF.

The rearrangement links TRBV20-1 to TRBJ1-1; TRBD1 matches at 9 bases. The V gene end was trimmed by 6 bases and the J gene end by 4 bases; junction bases not matched to a gene: 9. The CDR3 is 14 amino acids. Germline V gives CDR1 DFQATT, CDR2 SNEGSKA (reference sequence). The DNA for the CDR3 is TGCAGTGCGCCCCAACAGGGGGCGCGCACTGAAGCTTTCTTT. This encodes CSAPQQGARTEAFF.

This clonotype was recorded at least ten times. The CDR3 is CASSLVGGDEQYF. CDR3 DNA: TGTGCCAGCAGCCTAGTTGGGGGCGACGAGCAGTACTTC. The chain is built from TRBV3-1 and TRBJ2-7, with a tentative D call TRBD1 (6 bases). Germline lookup yields CDR1 LGHDT and CDR2 YNNKEL (reference sequence). The CDR3 totals 13 residues. V was clipped by 4 bases and J by 5 bases, with 12 bases between them.

This clonotype was seen a few times. The CDR3 nucleotides read TGCAGCGGCGTTTGGGGAGCGTTCGGCACAGATACGCAGTATTTT. Its translation is CSGVWGAFGTDTQYF. The rearrangement joins TRBV29-1 to TRBJ2-3, with a tentative D call TRBD2 (5 bases). Trimming cost V 7 bases and J 1 base, with 18 bases left between them. CDR1 SQVTM and CDR2 ANQGSEA come from the germline V gene. The CDR3 has 15 residues.

This clonotype occurred many times. The CDR3 spells CASSRTGTSRNTQYF. The DNA of the CDR3 is TGTGCCAGCAGCCGGACCGGGACTAGCCGAAATACGCAGTATTTT. J is TRBJ2-3 and V is TRBV7-2, with 9 bases matching TRBD2. The CDR3 is 15 amino acids. Germline lookup yields CDR1 SGHTA and CDR2 FQGNSA. Trimming removed 5 bases from V and 7 bases from J; junction bases left unmatched: 10.

This clonotype appeared many times. It is unclear where the CDR3 begins or ends on the DNA, so no DNA is shown, and the CDR3 is as TCRdb lists it. V is TRBV4-3 and J is TRBJ2-1; the D call of TRBD1 is as the table states it, not checked on the DNA. The germline CDR1 and CDR2 sequences are LGHNA and YSLEER. The CDR3 is made up of 16 amino acids, end residues included. CDR3 amino acids: CASSQDLRARGNEQFF.

There are many counts of this clonotype. The genes are TRBV12-3 or TRBV12-4 and TRBJ1-2; D is possibly TRBD1 (6 bases). This CDR3 has 12 amino acids. V was pared by 8 bases and J by 8 bases, with 15 bases between. CDR3 in DNA: TGTGCCAGCGCGGGGGGGCCGGAGGGCTACACCTTC. Translated: CASAGGPEGYTF.

The V and J genes are TRBV11-2 and TRBJ2-3, with TRBD2 matching over 8 bases. The CDR3 runs to 13 residues. Looked up from germline, CDR1 is SGHAT and CDR2 is FQNNGV. With V trimmed by 3 bases and J by 6 bases, 2 bases remained unmatched. The CDR3 bases are TGTGCCAGCAGCTTCGGACTAGCTGATACGCAGTATTTT. Residues: CASSFGLADTQYF.

This clonotype was counted only a few times. The chain joins TRBV5-1 to TRBJ2-2, with D possibly called TRBD1 or TRBD2 (5 bases each). Trimming shortened V by 10 bases and J by 4 bases, and 17 bases separated the two germline ends. Germline loops: CDR1 SGHRS, CDR2 YFSETQ. The CDR3 runs 14 residues. CDR3 coding DNA: TGCGCCGGTGGTCCGGGGCCAGGCACCGGGGAGCTGTTTTTT. Amino acids: CAGGPGPGTGELFF.

This clonotype was detected ten times or more. The CDR3 nucleotides read TGTGCCTGGACAACTGGCGGGGCGTTCACAGATACGCAGTATTTT. This encodes CAWTTGGAFTDTQYF. The chain has TRBV30 and TRBJ2-3; a possible D gene is TRBD2 (6 bases). The length of the CDR3 is 15 residues. The germline V gene has CDR1 GTSNPN and CDR2 SVGIG (reference sequence). V lost 4 bases to trimming and J lost 2 bases, with 16 bases between them.

At least ten counts were recorded for this clonotype. This chain uses TRBV11-2 with TRBJ2-2; D is perhaps TRBD1 (5 bases). V was cut by 5 bases and J by 7 bases, with 14 bases left in between. The CDR3 sequence is 14 residues long. CDR1 SGHAT and CDR2 FQNNGV come from the germline V gene. CDR3 DNA: TGTGCCAGCAGCCTCCGCGCAGGGATCGGGGAGCTGTTTTTT. Amino acids: CASSLRAGIGELFF.

A word on this clonotype: At one end the junction does not follow the germline gene, possibly because of a read error. V gene TRBV6-1 combines with J gene TRBJ1-3; D remains unclear. This CDR3 is built from 15 residues. Looked up from germline, CDR1 is MNHNS and CDR2 is SASEGT. The CDR3 DNA sequence: TGTGCCAGCACCGACAAAAGGTTCTCTGGAAACACCACATATTTT. Residues: CASTDKRFSGNTTYF.

This clonotype was seen many times. The V call is TRBV7-2, the J call TRBJ2-3; unclear D gene. Germline V CDR1 and CDR2: SGHTA, FQGNSA. The CDR3 is 13 residues long. Deletions cut 5 bases from V and 0 bases from J, with 6 bases between. CDR3 in amino acids: CASSPTSTDTQYF. The CDR3 DNA reads TGTGCCAGCAGCCCCACTAGCACAGATACGCAGTATTTT.

This clonotype has only a few counts. The CDR3 loop is CASSRGLAGYDEQFF. In DNA form, the CDR3 reads TGTGCCAGCAGCCGAGGACTAGCGGGATATGATGAGCAGTTCTTC. V and J are TRBV13 and TRBJ2-1; 12 bases map to TRBD2. CDR3 length: 15 residues. CDR1 and CDR2 from the germline V gene are PRHDT and FYEKMQ (reference sequence). Trimming cost V 5 bases and J 8 bases; bases outside gene matches: 7. Full variable domain (remainder filled in from reference TRBV13 and TRBJ2-1): AAGVIQSPRHLIKEKRETATLKCYPIPRHDTVYWYQQGPGQDPQFLISFYEKMQSDKGSIPDRFSAQQFSDYHSELNMSSLELGDSALYFCASSRGLAGYDEQFFGPGTRLTVL.

The chain couples TRBV18 to TRBJ2-2; D unclear. Germline V gene data show CDR1 as KGHSH and CDR2 as LQKENI. The CDR3 is 12 residues long. V lost 3 bases, J lost 7 bases, and 6 bases lay in between. This CDR3 is CASSPRVGELFF. The DNA of the CDR3 is TGTGCCAGCTCACCCCGGGTCGGGGAGCTGTTTTTT.

V is TRBV27 and J is TRBJ2-3, with TRBD1 as a possible D gene (5 bases). From germline, CDR1 is MNHEY and CDR2 SMNVEV (reference sequence). V shed 3 bases and J shed 2 bases, with 18 bases lying between them. The length of the CDR3 is 17 residues. The CDR3 spells CASSLLAGRVSTDTQYF. The CDR3 DNA reads TGTGCCAGCAGTTTGCTTGCCGGCAGGGTTTCCACAGATACGCAGTATTTT.

This clonotype has at least ten counts. The chain employs TRBV5-4 and TRBJ1-1; TRBD1 matches 7 bases. After removal of 4 bases from V and 8 bases from J, the junction contained 5 bases not matched to a gene. Germline CDR1 SGHNT, CDR2 YYREEE (reference sequence). This CDR3 is built from 12 residues. The CDR3 sequence: CASSPRQGEAFF. The DNA for the CDR3 is TGTGCCAGCAGCCCGAGACAGGGAGAAGCTTTCTTT.

This clonotype was counted at least ten times. The V gene is TRBV18, the J gene TRBJ1-1; 9 bases are shared with TRBD1. Germline V lookup: CDR1 KGHSH, CDR2 LQKENI. The CDR3 has 13 residues. Trimming at V came to 0 bases and at J to 11 bases, leaving 4 bases not matched to a gene. CDR3 DNA: TGTGCCAGCTCACCACCGGGACAGGGTCTGGCTTTCTTT. It is translated as CASSPPGQGLAFF.

This clonotype was observed at least ten times. The chain combines TRBV6-2 or TRBV6-3 with TRBJ2-3; a possible D gene is TRBD1 (6 bases). The CDR3 length is 15 residues. Trimming stripped 4 bases from V and 1 base from J, with 12 bases between. Germline CDR1 MNHEY, CDR2 SVGEGT. This CDR3 reads CASSSQGWGTDTQYF. CDR3 nucleotides: TGTGCCAGCAGTTCACAGGGATGGGGCACAGATACGCAGTATTTT.

J is TRBJ2-3 and V is TRBV7-6; no reliable D call. From germline, CDR1 is SGHVS and CDR2 FNYEAQ. The CDR3 sequence is 12 residues long. V lost 3 bases, J lost 5 bases, and 6 bases lay in between. CDR3 protein: CASSLVKDTQYF. The CDR3 DNA reads as TGTGCCAGCAGCTTGGTGAAAGATACGCAGTATTTT.